This T cell receptor (beta chain) was captured by sequencing in a study of blood T cell repertoires in COVID-19. Study as a whole: The origin of the acute and convalescent COVID-19 samples was the United States, Italy and Spain. The analysed material was cDNA or gDNA that came from T cells, B-cell-depleted T cells, or PBMCs.

The V and J ends lost 5 bases and 9 bases, in that order; junction bases with no gene match: 10. The CDR3 spans 15 residues. Germline values: CDR1 SGHTA, CDR2 FQGNSA. How the authors handled the data: Reference gene primer amplification gave estimated nucleated cell counts. Sequencing was performed with immunoSEQ multiplex PCR; in TCRdb, only in-frame clones are kept and a portion is missing. V and J calls and clone size are copied from that table; D and trimming were computed from the DNA. The sample contains over 45,000 clones, approximately 80% of which appear only once. Sequenced: peripheral blood. This clonotype was obtained from a man between 70 and 80 years old with acute or convalescent COVID-19. The V gene is TRBV7-2, the J gene TRBJ2-1, with 10 bases aligning to TRBD2. The CDR3 loop is CASSPLAGGQGEQFF. CDR3 bases: TGTGCCAGCAGCCCATTAGCGGGAGGCCAGGGTGAGCAGTTCTTC.